This T cell receptor (delta chain) was recorded in a study of gamma-delta T cells after stem cell transplantation. CDR1 is GEAIGNYY, CDR2 EKD, per germline. The CDR3 has 17 amino acids. V trimming: 1 base; J trimming: 0 bases; junction bases outside the gene matches: 8. TCRdb re-called the RT-PCR reads through CATT. The profile covers fewer than 2,500 delta-chain clones, with approximately 3.1% appearing a single time and 21% taken by the ten largest. There are a few counts of this clone. A read error likely explains why the TCRdb protein, taken from a much larger clone, differs from this DNA's translation at residue 11; the protein shown is translated from the DNA.

The sequenced sample was gamma-delta T cells. This rearrangement joins TRDV2 to TRDJ1, with 9 bases fitting TRDD3. This sequence originates from a human donor. It is not recorded whose cells these are; they may come from a transplant donor. This chain's CDR3 is CACDTVLGDLHTDKLIF. In DNA, the CDR3 is TGTGCCTGTGACACTGTACTGGGGGACCTACACACCGATAAACTCATCTTT.